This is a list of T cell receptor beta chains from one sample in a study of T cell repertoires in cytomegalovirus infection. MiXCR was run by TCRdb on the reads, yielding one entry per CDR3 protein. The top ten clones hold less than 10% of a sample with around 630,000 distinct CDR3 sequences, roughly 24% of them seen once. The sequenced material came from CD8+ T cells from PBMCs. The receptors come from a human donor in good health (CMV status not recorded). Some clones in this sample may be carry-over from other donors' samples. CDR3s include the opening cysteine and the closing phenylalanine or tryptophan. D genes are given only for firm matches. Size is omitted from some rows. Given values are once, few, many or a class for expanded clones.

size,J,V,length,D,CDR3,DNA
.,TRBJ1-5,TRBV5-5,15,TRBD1,CASSFTGQGQQPQHF,TGTGCCAGCAGCTTCACAGGACAGGGCCAACAGCCCCAGCATTTT
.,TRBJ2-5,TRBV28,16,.,CASSSEGAMYQETQYF,TGTGCCAGCAGTTCAGAAGGGGCGATGTACCAAGAGACCCAGTACTTC
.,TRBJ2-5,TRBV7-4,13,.,CASSQRVSETQYF,TGTGCCAGCAGCCAGAGGGTTTCAGAGACCCAGTACTTC
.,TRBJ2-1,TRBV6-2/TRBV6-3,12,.,CVSSPGSGEQFF,TGTGTCAGCAGTCCGGGCAGCGGCGAGCAGTTCTTC
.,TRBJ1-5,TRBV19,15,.,CASSPGEGVHQPQHF,TGTGCCAGTAGTCCCGGGGAGGGGGTCCATCAGCCCCAGCATTTT
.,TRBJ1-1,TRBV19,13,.,CVSSRRENTEAFF,TGTGTCAGTAGTCGGAGGGAGAACACTGAAGCTTTCTTT
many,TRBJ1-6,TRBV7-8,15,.,CASSLAADLNSPLHF,TGTGCCAGCAGCTTAGCGGCGGACCTTAATTCACCCCTCCACTTT
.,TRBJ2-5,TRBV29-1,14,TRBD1,CSVPLQGDQETQYF,TGCAGCGTTCCTCTACAGGGGGACCAAGAGACCCAGTACTTC
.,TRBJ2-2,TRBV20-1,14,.,CSARRPLHIGELFF,TGCAGTGCTAGAAGGCCCCTCCACATAGGGGAGCTGTTTTTT
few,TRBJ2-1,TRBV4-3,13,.,CASSQEGNNEQFF,TGCGCCAGCAGCCAAGAAGGCAACAATGAGCAGTTCTTC
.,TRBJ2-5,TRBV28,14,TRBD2,CASRTSWGRETQYF,TGTGCCAGTCGGACTAGTTGGGGAAGGGAGACCCAGTACTTC
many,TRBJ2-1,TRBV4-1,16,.,CASSQVSGTNNNEQFF,TGCGCCAGCAGCCAAGTATCCGGGACAAACAACAATGAGCAGTTCTTC
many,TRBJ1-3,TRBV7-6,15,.,CASSLDGSSGNTIYF,TGTGCCAGCAGCTTAGATGGATCCTCTGGAAACACCATATATTTT
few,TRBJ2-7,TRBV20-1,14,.,CSARPAGSSLEQYF,TGCAGTGCAAGACCAGCCGGGTCCTCGTTAGAGCAGTACTTC
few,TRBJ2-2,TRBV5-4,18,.,CASSLRSGTSWDTGELFF,TGTGCCAGCAGCTTGCGGTCGGGCACTAGCTGGGACACCGGGGAGCTGTTTTTT
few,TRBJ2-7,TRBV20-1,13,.,CSASSSFSYEQYF,TGCAGTGCTAGTAGTTCGTTCAGCTACGAGCAGTACTTC
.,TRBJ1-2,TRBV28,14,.,CASSSAAPGYGYTF,TGTGCCAGCAGTTCCGCCGCGCCCGGGTATGGCTACACCTTC
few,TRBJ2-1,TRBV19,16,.,CASSLSFWGNYNEQFF,TGTGCCAGTAGTCTATCTTTTTGGGGGAACTACAATGAGCAGTTCTTC
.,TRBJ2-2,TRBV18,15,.,CASSPAGVNTGELFF,TGTGCCAGCTCACCAGCCGGGGTGAACACCGGGGAGCTGTTTTTT
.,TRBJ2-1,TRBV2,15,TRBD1,CASSDPGQGDNEQFF,TGTGCCAGCAGTGACCCGGGACAGGGGGATAATGAGCAGTTCTTC